This record covers a single T cell receptor (beta chain). The protocol was immunoSEQ multiplex PCR, while the TCRdb copy is restricted to in-frame clones and leaves out a portion. The sample carries about 380,000 clones, 85% to 95% recorded once. The data were taken from a study of shared T cell receptors in the human thymus. The clonotype comes from a human donor. The specimen sequenced was thymocytes.

The CDR3 DNA reads TGTGCCAGCAGCCCACTAGCGGGGGCCCCGAACACCGGGGAGCTGTTTTTT. Translation gives CASSPLAGAPNTGELFF. The chain recombines TRBV13 with TRBJ2-2; TRBD2 aligns across 11 bases. Trimming took 5 bases from V and 0 from J; bases not matched to a gene: 5. Germline values: CDR1 PRHDT, CDR2 FYEKMQ (reference sequence). The CDR3 contains 17 residues.